Presented here are 6 T cell receptor beta chains from one specimen sequenced in a study of CD8 T cells in Susac syndrome. An input of about 0.45 to 1 ug of RNA was subjected to reverse transcription using random hexamers. TCRdb analysed the immunoSEQ multiplex PCR reads with MiXCR anew, one entry per CDR3 protein. Of 140,000 or so distinct CDR3 sequences in the sample, 95% are singletons; the top ten hold around 0.12%. Sequencing was done on a sample of CD4+ T cells from PBMCs. These TCRs come from a human donor with multiple sclerosis.

The genes are TRBV9 and TRBJ2-7; the D call may be TRBD1 or TRBD2 (6 bases each). CDR3 length: 16 amino acids. V dropped 0 bases and J dropped 5 bases, with 18 bases sitting between them. Germline CDR1 reads SGDLS; CDR2 reads YYNGEE. The CDR3 DNA is TGTGCCAGCAGCGTAGCGGGGGCAGGGTCTTACGACGAGCAGTACTTC. Protein product: CASSVAGAGSYDEQYF. Filled out from reference TRBV9 and TRBJ2-7, the complete variable domain reads DSGVTQTPKHLITATGQRVTLRCSPRSGDLSVYWYQQSLDQGLQFLIQYYNGEERAKGNILERFSAQQFPDLHSELNLSSLELGDSALYFCASSVAGAGSYDEQYFGPGTRLTVT.

The V call is TRBV24-1, the J call TRBJ2-1; D unresolved. Trimming stripped 5 bases from V and 9 bases from J, with 19 bases between. Germline V gene data show CDR1 as KGHDR and CDR2 as SFDVKD. The CDR3 contains 15 residues. CDR3 DNA sequence: TGTGCCACCAGTGCGGAAGGGATCCGGTCCCCTGAGCAGTTCTTC. Its translation is CATSAEGIRSPEQFF.

This chain connects TRBV7-6 to TRBJ2-7, with TRBD2 identical over 9 bases. The CDR3 sequence is 17 residues long. Germline values: CDR1 SGHVS, CDR2 FNYEAQ. Germline trimming cut 5 bases from V and 2 bases from J; bases unmatched to any gene: 13. The CDR3 loop is CASSRDAGTSPPYEQYF. CDR3 in DNA: TGTGCCAGCAGCCGCGATGCCGGGACTAGCCCTCCCTACGAGCAGTACTTC.

The chain employs TRBV20-1 and TRBJ1-1; 10 nucleotides align to TRBD1. V gave up 5 bases and J gave up 1 base; unmatched junction bases: 4. The CDR3 is made up of 14 amino acids. Germline V gives CDR1 DFQATT, CDR2 SNEGSKA (reference sequence). In nucleotides, the CDR3 is TGCAGTGCTTCGACAGGGGGCTGGAACACTGAAGCTTTCTTT. This translates into CSASTGGWNTEAFF.

V usage is TRBV20-1 and J usage is TRBJ2-1; no reliable D call. Germline CDR1 and CDR2: DFQATT and SNEGSKA (reference sequence). The length of the CDR3 is 14 residues. The CDR3 sequence is CSPGPLGTYNEQFF. For the CDR3, the DNA is TGCAGCCCCGGTCCCCTTGGGACCTACAATGAGCAGTTCTTC.

This chain links TRBV24-1 with TRBJ2-7, with D possibly matching TRBD1 (6 bases). The length of the CDR3 is 13 residues. Trimming removed 4 bases from V and 7 bases from J, with 13 bases in between. The germline gives CDR1 KGHDR, CDR2 SFDVKD. CDR3 bases: TGTGCCACCAGTGACCAAGGACAGCTGGAGCAGTACTTC. Its translation: CATSDQGQLEQYF.